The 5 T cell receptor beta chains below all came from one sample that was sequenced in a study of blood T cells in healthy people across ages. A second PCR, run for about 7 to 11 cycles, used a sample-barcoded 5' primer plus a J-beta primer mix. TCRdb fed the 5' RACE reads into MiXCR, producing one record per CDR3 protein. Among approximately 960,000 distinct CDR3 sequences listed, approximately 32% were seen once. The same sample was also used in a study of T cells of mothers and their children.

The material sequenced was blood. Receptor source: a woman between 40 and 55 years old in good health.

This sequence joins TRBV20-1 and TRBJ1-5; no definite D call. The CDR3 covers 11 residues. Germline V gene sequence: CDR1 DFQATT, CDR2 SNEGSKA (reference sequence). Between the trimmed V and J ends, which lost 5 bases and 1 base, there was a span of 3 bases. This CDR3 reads CSAVSNQPQHF. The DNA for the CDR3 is TGCAGTGCTGTAAGCAATCAGCCCCAGCATTTT.

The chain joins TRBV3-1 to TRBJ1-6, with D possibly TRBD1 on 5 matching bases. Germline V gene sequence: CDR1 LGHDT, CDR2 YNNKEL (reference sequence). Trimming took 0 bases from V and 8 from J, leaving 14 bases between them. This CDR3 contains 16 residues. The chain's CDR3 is CASSQDGAGLHSPLHF. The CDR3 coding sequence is TGTGCCAGCAGCCAAGATGGGGCAGGGCTACATTCACCCCTCCACTTT.

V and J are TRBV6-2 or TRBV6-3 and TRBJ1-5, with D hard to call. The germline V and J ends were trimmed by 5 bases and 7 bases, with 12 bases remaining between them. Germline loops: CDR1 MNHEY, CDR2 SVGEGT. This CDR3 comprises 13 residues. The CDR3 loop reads CASSPEGVQPQHF. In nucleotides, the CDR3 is TGTGCCAGCAGTCCCGAGGGCGTGCAGCCCCAGCATTTT.

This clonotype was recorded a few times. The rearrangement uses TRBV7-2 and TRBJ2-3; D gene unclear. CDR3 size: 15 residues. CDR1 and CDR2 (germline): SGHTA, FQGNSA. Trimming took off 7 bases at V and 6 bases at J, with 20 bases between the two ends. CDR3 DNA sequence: TGTGCCAGCAAGGGCGGACCCCTCACGGCCGATACGCAGTATTTT. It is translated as CASKGGPLTADTQYF.

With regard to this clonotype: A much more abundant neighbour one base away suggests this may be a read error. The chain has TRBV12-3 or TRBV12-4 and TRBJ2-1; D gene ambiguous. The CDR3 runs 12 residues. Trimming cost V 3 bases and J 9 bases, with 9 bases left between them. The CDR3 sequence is CASSFGRAEQFF. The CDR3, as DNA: TGTGCCAGCAGTTTCGGACGGGCTGAGCAGTTCTTC.